These 12 T cell receptor beta chains share one sample of origin, sequenced in a study of beta chain features in type 1 diabetes. The entirety of the isolated RNA underwent reverse transcription, so expressed TCRB transcripts were sequenced. Data came from immunoSEQ multiplex PCR; TCRdb stores just in-frame clones and leaves some out. The data contain 300,000 to 450,000 clones, around 20% of them seen just once; the ten biggest clones take up approximately 0.046%. Sample: naive CD4+ T cells from blood. Every receptor here comes from a woman aged 18-29 years in good health.

In its sample, this clone was seen a few times. The CDR3 region is CSVVGQGTHEQYF. CDR3 DNA sequence: TGCAGCGTGGTTGGACAGGGAACCCACGAGCAGTACTTC. V gene TRBV29-1 combines with J gene TRBJ2-7, with 8 bases lining up with TRBD1. This CDR3 has 13 amino acids. CDR1 and CDR2 (germline): SQVTM, ANQGSEA. With 6 bases clipped from V and 5 bases from J, the junction kept 9 bases outside the gene matches.

This clone was seen more than once but under ten times. This chain joins TRBV4-1 and TRBJ2-3, with 13 bases lining up with TRBD2. J was trimmed by 8 bases and V by 4 bases; bases with no gene match: 6. CDR1 and CDR2 from the germline V gene are MGHRA and YSYEKL. This CDR3 has 15 amino acids. The CDR3 DNA follows: TGCGCCAGCAGCCCACTAGCGGGGGGGCGGGGTACGCAGTATTTT. As protein: CASSPLAGGRGTQYF.

This clone has a handful of counts. This chain joins TRBV11-1 and TRBJ2-5, with 8 nucleotides matching TRBD2. Germline V gene sequence: CDR1 SGHAT, CDR2 FQDESV (reference sequence). CDR3 size: 15 residues. Trimming at V came to 6 bases and at J to 4 bases, leaving 10 bases not matched to a gene. The CDR3 DNA reads as TGTGCCAGCAGTCGGGAGGGGGGAATCGGAGAGACCCAGTACTTC. Translating it yields CASSREGGIGETQYF.

The table lists this clone with a few counts. The V gene is TRBV2, the J gene TRBJ2-5; maybe TRBD1 (6 bases). This CDR3 spans 14 amino acids. The germline CDR1 and CDR2 sequences are SNHLY and FYNNEI. Trimming shortened V by 6 bases and J by 2 bases, and 13 bases separated the two germline ends. As DNA, the CDR3 is TGTGCCAGCAGAGAGATTGGACAGCAAGAGACCCAGTACTTC. Translating gives CASREIGQQETQYF.

The chain employs TRBV30 and TRBJ1-2; D remains ambiguous. The CDR3 is made up of 13 amino acids. V was pared by 0 bases and J by 4 bases, with 9 bases between. Germline values: CDR1 GTSNPN, CDR2 SVGIG (reference sequence). CDR3 sequence: CAWSVQTGYGYTF. The CDR3 DNA is TGTGCCTGGAGTGTACAGACCGGCTATGGCTACACCTTC.

This clone came up a few times. The chain uses TRBV5-4 and TRBJ1-1, with D possibly matching TRBD1 (6 bases). Germline CDR1 and CDR2: SGHNT and YYREEE (reference sequence). The V and J ends lost 4 bases and 1 base respectively, with 11 bases between them. This CDR3 has 14 residues. The CDR3, as DNA: TGTGCCAGCAGCGAGGGACACCAGAACACTGAAGCTTTCTTT. It encodes CASSEGHQNTEAFF.

This clone has just a few counts. The chain couples TRBV15 to TRBJ1-2; perhaps TRBD1 as D (6 bases). Between the trimmed V and J ends, which lost 8 bases and 8 bases, there was a span of 24 bases. The CDR3 loop spans 15 amino acids. The V gene's germline CDR1 is LNHNV and CDR2 YYDKDF (reference sequence). Here the CDR3 reads CATRFFDRAGEGYTF. The CDR3 DNA follows: TGTGCCACCCGGTTCTTCGATCGGGCAGGGGAAGGCTACACCTTC.

This chain joins TRBV11-3 and TRBJ2-3; D not certain. Trimming shortened V by 1 base and J by 3 bases, and 5 bases separated the two germline ends. This CDR3 is 13 amino acids long. Per germline, CDR1 SGHNT and CDR2 YENEEA. The chain's CDR3 is CASSLGQTDTQYF. In DNA form, the CDR3 reads TGTGCCAGCAGCTTAGGGCAGACAGATACGCAGTATTTT.

This clone was detected only a few times. V usage is TRBV9 and J usage is TRBJ1-1, with D tentatively TRBD1 (6 bases). Germline V gene data show CDR1 as SGDLS and CDR2 as YYNGEE. CDR3 length equals 13 residues. Trimming cost V 5 bases and J 7 bases, with 15 bases left between them. As DNA, the CDR3 is TGTGCCAGCAGTCGGGGGGAACAGGGTGAAGCTTTCTTT. Translating it yields CASSRGEQGEAFF. Full variable domain (rest looked up from reference TRBV9 and TRBJ1-1): DSGVTQTPKHLITATGQRVTLRCSPRSGDLSVYWYQQSLDQGLQFLIQYYNGEERAKGNILERFSAQQFPDLHSELNLSSLELGDSALYFCASSRGEQGEAFFGQGTRLTVV.

This chain links TRBV2 with TRBJ1-2; D possibly corresponds to TRBD1 (6 bases). Germline V gives CDR1 SNHLY, CDR2 FYNNEI. The CDR3 sequence is 14 residues long. The ends were cut back, 5 bases at V and 2 bases at J, with 12 bases in the middle. CDR3 nucleotides: TGTGCCAGCAGTCTTCGGACAGCGAACTATGGCTACACCTTC. The encoded protein is CASSLRTANYGYTF.

The rearrangement joins TRBV30 to TRBJ2-3; D is possibly TRBD1 (6 bases). The CDR3 covers 12 residues. CDR1 GTSNPN and CDR2 SVGIG come from the germline V gene (reference sequence). Between the trimmed V and J ends, which lost 2 bases and 8 bases, there was a span of 11 bases. The CDR3 DNA is TGTGCCTGGAGTACAGGGATAGGTACGCAGTATTTT. Its translation is CAWSTGIGTQYF.

This clone was counted only a few times. This chain uses TRBV25-1 with TRBJ2-3; 8 nucleotides align to TRBD1. The CDR3 extends over 15 amino acids. With V trimmed by 4 bases and J by 1 base, 4 bases remained unmatched. CDR1 and CDR2 (germline): MGHDK, SYGVNS. Here the CDR3 DNA reads TGTGCCAGCAGTGGAACGACAGGGGGCACAGATACGCAGTATTTT. Residues: CASSGTTGGTDTQYF.